This T cell receptor beta chain was identified during a study of cytomegalovirus exposure and HLA in healthy donors. General observations from the study: A later analysis showed HLA-associated TCR beta chains outstripping equally common others in clonal expansion. With later analysis, a missense DCLRE1C variant became linked to TCR beta V- and J-gene trimming.

With respect to this clone: The antigen is undetermined.

Primers included in the PCR were 60 Vbeta and 13 Jbeta primers. Clones were sequenced by immunoSEQ multiplex PCR, and TCRdb holds only the in-frame ones, with some missing. The sample totals some 30,000 clones. Per germline, CDR1 KGHSH and CDR2 LQKENI. V trimming: 2 bases; J trimming: 2 bases; junction bases outside the gene matches: 3. There are 15 residues in the CDR3. The J gene is TRBJ1-2, the V gene TRBV18; the match to TRBD1 covers 9 bases. This TCR came from a female donor in good health and CMV-seronegative. The sequenced sample was PBMCs. The CDR3 region is CASSPVQGANYGYTF. CDR3 nucleotides: TGTGCCAGCTCACCAGTACAGGGGGCCAACTATGGCTACACCTTC.